The 31 T cell receptor beta chains given below trace back to one sample, sequenced in a study of cytomegalovirus exposure and HLA in healthy donors. The PCR was carried out with 60 Vbeta primers and 13 Jbeta primers. The data were produced by immunoSEQ multiplex PCR, yet TCRdb's version contains in-frame clones alone and is incomplete. The table shows over 150,000 clones, with roughly 84% occurring only once. The specimen sequenced was PBMCs. These receptors were taken from a girl under three years old in good health and CMV-seronegative.

This clone was observed a few times. The rearrangement uses TRBV23-1 and TRBJ2-1; the match to TRBD2 covers 10 bases. TRBV23-1 is recorded as an ORF, its role being uncertain. This CDR3 has 18 residues. J lost 0 bases, V lost 3 bases, and 8 bases had no gene match. CDR3 sequence reads: CASSQKGLADTSYNEQFF. The CDR3 region has the DNA TGCGCCAGCAGTCAGAAAGGACTAGCGGACACCTCCTACAATGAGCAGTTCTTC.

This chain uses TRBV7-2 with TRBJ2-7; TRBD2 might be the D (7 bases). V lost 1 base to trimming and J lost 6 bases, with 10 bases between them. This CDR3 contains 13 residues. Germline CDR1 is SGHTA and CDR2 is FQGNSA. CDR3 DNA sequence: TGTGCCAGCAGCTTAGTGGGAGGGGGCGAGCAGTACTTC. As protein: CASSLVGGGEQYF.

This chain links TRBV7-9 with TRBJ1-1; 7 positions agree with TRBD1. The germline V gene has CDR1 SEHNR and CDR2 FQNEAQ (reference sequence). The V segment lost 2 bases and the J segment 2 bases; nucleotides outside the gene matches: 8. CDR3 size: 16 residues. CDR3 sequence reads: CASSLQGGQPNTEAFF. The CDR3 DNA follows: TGTGCCAGCAGCTTACAGGGGGGACAGCCCAACACTGAAGCTTTCTTT.

The chain joins TRBV6-6 to TRBJ2-7; TRBD1 matches 7 bases. The trim removed 2 bases at V and 4 bases at J, leaving 5 bases unmatched. The germline V gene has CDR1 MNHNY and CDR2 SVGAGI (reference sequence). The CDR3 is 14 residues long. Written as DNA, the CDR3 is TGTGCCAGCAGTTACATCGGGACAGTATACGAGCAGTACTTC. This translates into CASSYIGTVYEQYF.

V usage is TRBV7-9 and J usage is TRBJ1-2; TRBD1 agrees at 8 bases. The germline gives CDR1 SEHNR, CDR2 FQNEAQ (reference sequence). The CDR3 has 16 amino acids. Trimming removed 7 bases from V and 4 bases from J; junction bases left unmatched: 14. The CDR3 sequence: CASTTSTGGIGYGYTF. Written as DNA, the CDR3 is TGTGCCAGCACAACGAGCACAGGGGGGATCGGCTATGGCTACACCTTC.

The J gene is TRBJ1-5, the V gene TRBV7-9; D unresolved. V was cut by 1 base and J by 6 bases, with 13 bases left in between. The CDR3 runs to 15 residues. Germline CDR1 SEHNR, CDR2 FQNEAQ (reference sequence). Here the CDR3 DNA reads TGTGCCAGCAGCTTAGATTTGCATGTCGGTCAGCCCCAGCATTTT. Translated, it gives CASSLDLHVGQPQHF.

This clone was observed once. The J gene is TRBJ1-5, the V gene TRBV9; D might be TRBD1 (6 bases). V was shortened by 3 bases and J by 5 bases, with 15 bases between the two germline ends. This CDR3 has 15 amino acids. CDR1 and CDR2 from the germline V gene are SGDLS and YYNGEE. The CDR3 loop is CASSARDKLHQPQHF. The DNA of the CDR3 is TGTGCCAGCAGCGCCCGGGACAAACTACATCAGCCCCAGCATTTT.

The genes are TRBV23-1 and TRBJ2-7; TRBD2 agrees at 7 bases. TRBV23-1 is marked as an open reading frame, function uncertain. The CDR3 totals 14 residues. V gave up 2 bases and J gave up 5 bases; unmatched junction bases: 6. Written as DNA, the CDR3 is TGCGCCAGCAGTCAAATAAGCGGGGTCGACGAGCAGTACTTC. Residues: CASSQISGVDEQYF.

Points on this clone: Other nucleotide sequences from this sample produce the same CDR3. The chain uses TRBV9 and TRBJ2-6; weak D call: TRBD1 (5 bases). Germline V gives CDR1 SGDLS, CDR2 YYNGEE. The CDR3 contains 15 residues. V lost 3 bases to trimming and J lost 0 bases, with 7 bases between them. CDR3 loop: CASSGTGSGANVLTF. In nucleotides, the CDR3 is TGTGCCAGCAGCGGTACAGGCTCTGGGGCCAACGTCCTGACTTTC. Full variable domain (outside the CDR3, taken from reference TRBV9 and TRBJ2-6): DSGVTQTPKHLITATGQRVTLRCSPRSGDLSVYWYQQSLDQGLQFLIQYYNGEERAKGNILERFSAQQFPDLHSELNLSSLELGDSALYFCASSGTGSGANVLTFGAGSRLTVL.

DNA for the CDR3: TGCGCCAGCAGCCAAGATTTTTCGGGACTTTACAATGAGCAGTTCTTC. Residues: CASSQDFSGLYNEQFF. The rearrangement joins TRBV4-3 to TRBJ2-1, with a possible D match to TRBD2 (6 bases). V lost 0 bases and J lost 4, with 13 bases in between. The CDR3 consists of 16 residues. Germline CDR1 and CDR2: LGHNA and YSLEER.

This chain joins TRBV2 and TRBJ1-1; D not certain. CDR3 length: 16 amino acids. The ends were cut back, 3 bases at V and 0 bases at J, with 14 bases in the middle. Germline V lookup: CDR1 SNHLY, CDR2 FYNNEI. Written as DNA, the CDR3 is TGTGCCAGCAGTGATCGAGGTCGTCCTATGAACACTGAAGCTTTCTTT. Protein product: CASSDRGRPMNTEAFF.

The V and J genes are TRBV29-1 and TRBJ1-1; 7 bases fit TRBD1. The CDR3 totals 15 residues. The junction had 10 bases not matched to a gene; V was cut back by 0 bases and J by 6 bases. Germline CDR1 SQVTM, CDR2 ANQGSEA. The CDR3 sequence: CSVEESEGAVSEAFF. The CDR3 coding sequence is TGCAGCGTTGAAGAATCTGAGGGGGCCGTATCTGAAGCTTTCTTT.

J is TRBJ2-7 and V is TRBV7-3, with D possibly TRBD2 on 5 matching bases. CDR1 SGHTA and CDR2 FQGTGA come from the germline V gene. The CDR3 contains 16 residues. The V and J ends lost 0 bases and 0 bases respectively, with 12 bases between them. The CDR3 loop reads CASSLTSTTSSYEQYF. Here the CDR3 DNA reads TGTGCCAGCAGCTTAACCTCGACTACTTCCTCCTACGAGCAGTACTTC. The whole variable domain, remainder taken from reference TRBV7-3 and TRBJ2-7, is GAGVSQTPSNKVTEKGKYVELRCDPISGHTALYWYRQSLGQGPEFLIYFQGTGAADDSGLPNDRFFAVRPEGSVSTLKIQRTERGDSAVYLCASSLTSTTSSYEQYFGPGTRLTVT.

J is TRBJ1-1 and V is TRBV27; 8 bases match TRBD1. With V trimmed by 5 bases and J by 9 bases, 11 bases remained unmatched. CDR3 length: 14 residues. Germline V gene lookup returns CDR1 MNHEY and CDR2 SMNVEV (reference sequence). This CDR3 reads CASSQNLRQGKAFF. CDR3 DNA sequence: TGTGCCAGCAGTCAGAACTTGAGACAGGGGAAAGCTTTCTTT.

This chain uses TRBV2 with TRBJ1-5; TRBD1 matches at 7 bases. Germline-derived CDR1 and CDR2 are SNHLY and FYNNEI. This CDR3 spans 13 amino acids. J gave up 11 bases and V 3 bases, and 7 bases lay outside the gene matches. This chain's CDR3 is CASSDGTENSQHF. The CDR3, as DNA: TGTGCCAGCAGTGACGGGACAGAGAATTCCCAGCATTTT.

The CDR3 bases are TGTGCCAGCAGTGAATGGTGGCGGGACAATCAGCCCCAGCATTTT. This sequence encodes CASSEWWRDNQPQHF. The gene calls are TRBV6-1 and TRBJ1-5; no reliable D call. Germline CDR1 is MNHNS and CDR2 is SASEGT. The CDR3 totals 15 residues. V was trimmed by 2 bases and J by 3 bases, leaving 11 bases between them.

The V call is TRBV21-1, the J call TRBJ1-2; the table's D call of TRBD1 was not tested on the DNA. TRBV21-1 is labeled a pseudogene. The CDR3 runs 14 residues. As DNA, the CDR3 is TGTGCCAGCGGACCGGGACAGCGCCTCTATGGCTACACCTTC. The encoded protein is CASGPGQRLYGYTF.

This clone has just a few counts. The chain couples TRBV2 to TRBJ1-1, with a possible D match to TRBD1 (6 bases). Trimming pared 5 bases from V and 1 base from J, leaving 8 bases between. Germline V lookup: CDR1 SNHLY, CDR2 FYNNEI. The CDR3 totals 13 residues. The CDR3 sequence is CASSTGSNTEAFF. CDR3 DNA sequence: TGTGCCAGCAGTACAGGGTCGAACACTGAAGCTTTCTTT.

V gene TRBV9 combines with J gene TRBJ1-2; TRBD1 aligns across 9 bases. V was pared by 5 bases and J by 5 bases, with 10 bases of the junction left unmatched. In germline, CDR1 is SGDLS, CDR2 YYNGEE. This CDR3 region has 15 residues. The CDR3 coding sequence is TGTGCCAGCAGTGACAAAACAGGGGGCCGGTATGGCTACACCTTC. Encoded protein: CASSDKTGGRYGYTF. Full variable domain (rest looked up from reference TRBV9 and TRBJ1-2): DSGVTQTPKHLITATGQRVTLRCSPRSGDLSVYWYQQSLDQGLQFLIQYYNGEERAKGNILERFSAQQFPDLHSELNLSSLELGDSALYFCASSDKTGGRYGYTFGSGTRLTVV.

The rearrangement joins TRBV15 to TRBJ2-2, with a possible D match to TRBD1 (6 bases). This CDR3 is built from 15 residues. The V gene lost 0 bases and the J gene lost 5 bases, with 10 bases spanning the gap. Germline CDR1 reads LNHNV; CDR2 reads YYDKDF (reference sequence). The CDR3 protein is CATSRDGRGTGELFF. CDR3 DNA: TGTGCCACCAGCAGAGATGGCAGGGGAACCGGGGAGCTGTTTTTT.

As regards this clone: The sample holds other DNA sequences that translate to the same CDR3. This chain uses TRBV7-3 with TRBJ2-5; D call uncertain. From germline, CDR1 is SGHTA and CDR2 FQGTGA. Trimming left V 1 base short and J 5 bases short, with 5 bases between. The CDR3 runs 12 residues. In DNA form, the CDR3 reads TGTGCCAGCAGCTTAATTGGCGAGACCCAGTACTTC. Translated, it gives CASSLIGETQYF.

The rearrangement uses TRBV30 and TRBJ2-1; D gene unclear. Germline CDR1 reads GTSNPN; CDR2 reads SVGIG (reference sequence). Trimming took 0 bases from V and 6 from J, leaving 6 bases between them. The CDR3 sequence is 12 residues long. The CDR3 DNA reads as TGTGCCTGGAGTGTACCGAGCAATGAGCAGTTCTTC. Translation: CAWSVPSNEQFF.

The J gene is TRBJ1-2, the V gene TRBV18; the match to TRBD1 covers 9 bases. Germline V gene data show CDR1 as KGHSH and CDR2 as LQKENI. V lost 8 bases and J lost 5; bases outside the gene matches: 3. CDR3 length: 12 amino acids. This CDR3 is CASRQGVYGYTF. DNA for the CDR3: TGTGCCAGCCGACAGGGGGTTTATGGCTACACCTTC.

The sample holds one count of this clone. V is TRBV7-9 and J is TRBJ2-1; no definite D call. Deletions cut 3 bases from V and 2 bases from J, with 8 bases between. This CDR3 comprises 14 residues. Germline CDR1 and CDR2: SEHNR and FQNEAQ (reference sequence). CDR3 amino acids: CASSFRNTYNEQFF. For the CDR3, the DNA is TGTGCCAGCAGCTTTAGAAATACCTACAATGAGCAGTTCTTC.

This rearrangement joins TRBV5-4 to TRBJ2-7; D unclear. This CDR3 has 11 amino acids. V gave up 0 bases and J gave up 6 bases, with 4 bases separating them. From germline, CDR1 is SGHNT and CDR2 YYREEE (reference sequence). Written as DNA, the CDR3 is TGTGCCAGCAGCTTGGACGGCGAGCAGTACTTC. The encoded protein is CASSLDGEQYF. The variable domain in full, completed from reference TRBV5-4 and TRBJ2-7, reads ETGVTQSPTHLIKTRGQQVTLRCSSQSGHNTVSWYQQALGQGPQFIFQYYREEENGRGNFPPRFSGLQFPNYSSELNVNALELDDSALYLCASSLDGEQYFGPGTRLTVT.

This clone is a singleton in its sample. The gene calls are TRBV19 and TRBJ2-2; D is unresolved. CDR3 length: 14 residues. With 4 bases removed from V and 0 bases from J, the gap between germline ends came to 6 bases. Germline values: CDR1 LNHDA, CDR2 SQIVND (reference sequence). CDR3 protein: CASSTLANTGELFF. The CDR3 DNA sequence: TGTGCCAGTAGTACCCTAGCGAACACCGGGGAGCTGTTTTTT.

The V gene is TRBV19, the J gene TRBJ2-2, with 8 bases lining up with TRBD1. The V and J ends lost 5 bases and 5 bases, in that order; junction bases with no gene match: 7. The CDR3 covers 15 residues. Germline V lookup: CDR1 LNHDA, CDR2 SQIVND (reference sequence). CDR3 residues: CASSEDRETTGELFF. Written as DNA, the CDR3 is TGTGCCAGTAGTGAGGACAGGGAGACTACCGGGGAGCTGTTTTTT.

The table lists this clone with a count of one. The rearrangement uses TRBV2 and TRBJ2-7, with D unclear. Germline CDR1 is SNHLY and CDR2 is FYNNEI. V was trimmed by 2 bases and J by 4 bases, leaving 9 bases between them. The CDR3 has 13 residues. CDR3 sequence: CASSEQASYEQYF. The CDR3 DNA reads as TGTGCCAGCAGTGAACAGGCTTCGTACGAGCAGTACTTC.

This chain uses TRBV29-1 with TRBJ1-1; TRBD1 aligns across 9 bases. Germline values: CDR1 SQVTM, CDR2 ANQGSEA. The CDR3 is 13 amino acids. With 8 bases clipped from V and 1 base from J, the junction kept 5 bases outside the gene matches. The CDR3 DNA follows: TGCAGCTATAACAGGGGGCGGAACACTGAAGCTTTCTTT. It yields the protein CSYNRGRNTEAFF.

This sequence joins TRBV19 and TRBJ2-1; TRBD2 aligns across 15 bases. Germline V gene lookup returns CDR1 LNHDA and CDR2 SQIVND (reference sequence). The V segment lost 4 bases and the J segment 1 base; nucleotides outside the gene matches: 11. The CDR3 consists of 20 residues. CDR3: CASSTRTSGRATWSYNEQFF. For the CDR3, the DNA is TGTGCCAGTAGTACCCGGACTAGCGGGAGGGCTACTTGGTCCTACAATGAGCAGTTCTTC.

A remark on this clone: A junction end diverges from the germline sequence, so it may reflect a read error. The rearrangement uses TRBV19 and TRBJ2-5, with a possible D match to TRBD2 (6 bases). The CDR3 has 15 residues. Germline values: CDR1 LNHDA, CDR2 SQIVND (reference sequence). Here the CDR3 DNA reads TGTGCCAGTAGCACCCGGGACTTAACCGGAGAGGCCCAGTACTTC. It translates to CASSTRDLTGEAQYF.